This T cell receptor (beta chain) is from a study of PD-L1 blockade in urothelial cancer. The CDR3 is 17 amino acids. Germline assignment: CDR1 SNHLY and CDR2 FYNNEI. The trim removed 6 bases at V and 0 bases at J, leaving 11 bases unmatched. The protocol was immunoSEQ multiplex PCR, while the TCRdb copy is restricted to in-frame clones and leaves out a portion. The sample has about 49,000 clones; roughly 87% are singletons. This specimen consisted of PBMCs, obtained around atezolizumab (anti-PD-L1) treatment. This sequence originates from a man in his fifties or sixties with urothelial cancer. The V call is TRBV2, the J call TRBJ1-5; 7 nucleotides align to TRBD1. The CDR3 DNA follows: TGTGCCAGCAGGACGGATAACAGGGGATATAGCAATCAGCCCCAGCATTTT. Protein sequence: CASRTDNRGYSNQPQHF.